A single sample gave rise to the 3 T cell receptor beta chains below, sequenced in a study of blood T cell repertoires in COVID-19 (dated by TCRdb to about 2020). Receptor amplification or capture employed the immunoSEQ multiplex PCR assay. TCRdb holds this immuneACCESS table with in-frame rearrangements only. Some clones are missing; in checked studies, unresolved V genes explain under half, and the rest has no known cause. The sample records around 100,000 clones, around 87% of which are singletons. The biggest ten clones account for less than 3.5% of the sample. The sequenced material came from peripheral blood. All receptors derive from a man aged 45 to 65 with active or convalescent COVID-19.

The chain combines TRBV30 with TRBJ2-5, with D perhaps matching TRBD2 (5 bases). This CDR3 contains 13 residues. The germline gives CDR1 GTSNPN, CDR2 SVGIG (reference sequence). V lost 0 bases, J lost 4 bases, and 9 bases lay in between. CDR3 amino acids: CAWSVRRAETQYF. The CDR3 DNA follows: TGTGCCTGGAGTGTCCGGCGGGCAGAGACCCAGTACTTC.

This clone was seen just once. J is TRBJ2-5 and V is TRBV7-2, with 9 bases identical to TRBD2. The CDR3 is 15 amino acids. Germline V gives CDR1 SGHTA, CDR2 FQGNSA. Unmatched junction bases numbered 3, after V lost 3 bases and J lost 1 base. CDR3 loop: CASSLASGVQETQYF. In nucleotides, the CDR3 is TGTGCCAGCAGCTTGGCTAGCGGGGTCCAAGAGACCCAGTACTTC.

CDR3 sequence: CASSPLAGGPQTQYF. The CDR3, as DNA: TGTGCCAGCAGCCCACTAGCGGGGGGCCCGCAGACCCAGTACTTC. The chain has TRBV11-2 and TRBJ2-5; 12 bases map to TRBD2. V was clipped by 5 bases and J by 6 bases; unmatched bases: 7. The CDR3 contains 15 residues. In germline, CDR1 is SGHAT, CDR2 FQNNGV.